Each of the 2 T cell receptor beta chains below was sequenced from the same sample in a study of CD8 T cells in Susac syndrome (dated by TCRdb to between 2017 and 2020). Library construction relied on the immunoSEQ multiplex PCR assay. RNA was extracted using the RNeasy kit, and roughly 0.5 to 1 microgram was reverse transcribed with random hexamers. TCRdb redid the processing of the public reads, applying fastp at Q25 and MiXCR, and retained in-frame beta chains. Records with the same CDR3 protein are collapsed into one entry carrying the most frequent genes and DNA. In all, the sample holds 100,000 to 150,000 distinct CDR3 sequences, and about 96% of those were seen once. The ten largest account for roughly 0.11% of the sample. The sample taken for sequencing was CD4+ T cells from PBMCs. These receptors were collected from a human donor in good health.

This chain joins TRBV4-1 and TRBJ1-5; the D gene is possibly TRBD1 (5 bases). Germline V lookup: CDR1 MGHRA, CDR2 YSYEKL. There are 19 residues in the CDR3. Trimming pared 0 bases from V and 4 bases from J, leaving 22 bases between. The CDR3: CASSQDLGGGLSGNQPQHF. The CDR3 DNA sequence: TGCGCCAGCAGCCAAGATCTCGGTGGGGGACTCTCAGGGAATCAGCCCCAGCATTTT.

The chain is built from TRBV27 and TRBJ2-1; 9 bases line up with TRBD2. The CDR3 has 16 amino acids. Trimming cost V 0 bases and J 6 bases; bases outside gene matches: 6. Germline values: CDR1 MNHEY, CDR2 SMNVEV (reference sequence). CDR3 in DNA: TGTGCCAGCAGTTTATCCCGCGGGAGGGTCGGCAATGAGCAGTTCTTC. Translated, it gives CASSLSRGRVGNEQFF.